This T cell receptor beta chain was sequenced in a study of blood T cell repertoires in COVID-19. Generated by immunoSEQ multiplex PCR, the TCRdb table keeps only in-frame clones and is missing some. This table holds about 130,000 clones, roughly 85% found once. The Seattle patients, enrolled during active infection, were followed longitudinally. Germline CDR1 and CDR2: SGHRS and YFSETQ. This CDR3 has 18 amino acids. V shed 4 bases, J shed 3 bases, and the junction held 16 bases outside the gene matches. The V and J genes are TRBV5-1 and TRBJ2-1; the match to TRBD1 covers 7 bases. This clonotype was obtained from a woman at least 80 years old with COVID-19, enrolled during active disease. The sample comprised peripheral blood. For the CDR3, the DNA is TGCGCCAGCAGCACCCAAGGACCGGGACAGAGGATCTACAATGAGCAGTTCTTC. Its protein is CASSTQGPGQRIYNEQFF.